The present TCR beta chain was sequenced within a study of blood T cell repertoires in COVID-19. Study in general: COVID-19 samples collected from the United States, Italy and Spain covered acute and convalescent phases. Sources were T cells, B-cell-depleted T cells, or PBMCs; the material itself was cDNA or gDNA.

The germline CDR1 and CDR2 sequences are SGDLS and YYNGEE. The CDR3 extends over 14 amino acids. The germline V and J ends were trimmed by 2 bases and 2 bases, with 7 bases remaining between them. Sequenced by immunoSEQ multiplex PCR; TCRdb stores in-frame clones only, minus some. Among fewer than 350,000 clones, around 88% were seen once, and the ten largest hold approximately 2.2%. This sequence joins TRBV9 and TRBJ2-2; D unresolved. This clonotype originated in a woman in her twenties or thirties who had recovered from COVID-19. Sequencing was performed on peripheral blood. The CDR3 is CASSVGGNTGELFF. DNA for the CDR3: TGTGCCAGCAGCGTCGGTGGTAACACCGGGGAGCTGTTTTTT.